Sequencing of this T cell receptor beta chain was carried out in a study of identifying expanded T cells in peripheral blood. Turning to this clone: Antigen specificity is unknown.

The CDR3 is 11 amino acids. Germline V gene sequence: CDR1 MNHEY, CDR2 SVGAGI. V was cut by 6 bases and J by 9 bases, with 11 bases left in between. The protocol was immunoSEQ multiplex PCR, while the TCRdb copy is restricted to in-frame clones and leaves out a portion. The sample records around 85,000 clones, approximately 91% being singletons. Points from the study as a whole: Technical replicates showed about 1.1 changed clones; about 2 weeks around 15; four weeks 19.

The genes are TRBV6-5 and TRBJ1-1; D uncertain. Sequenced: blood. This clonotype was obtained from a person aged 18 to 75 in good health. The CDR3 DNA sequence: TGTGCCAGCAGGGAAAGGGAGAAAGCTTTCTTT. It specifies CASREREKAFF.